A single sample gave rise to the 27 T cell receptor beta chains below, sequenced in a study of blood T cell repertoires in COVID-19. Assay used: immunoSEQ multiplex PCR; TCRdb lists only in-frame clones, some missing. The sample contains around 150,000 clones, 85% of which appear only once. The sequenced material came from PBMCs or T cells enriched from blood (not recorded which). The origin of the receptors is a woman aged 35 to 49 who had recovered from COVID-19.

J is TRBJ1-2 and V is TRBV6-5; D perhaps matches TRBD1 (5 bases). V lost 5 bases and J 8 bases, leaving 21 bases between the germline ends. Germline V gives CDR1 MNHEY, CDR2 SVGAGI. The CDR3 is 15 residues long. The CDR3 nucleotides are TGTGCCAGCAGTCCCCCGCCAGGGAGGGCGGAAGGCTACACCTTC. Its protein is CASSPPPGRAEGYTF.

This chain uses TRBV19 with TRBJ1-6, with a weak D call TRBD1 (6 bases). Trimming pared 11 bases from V and 6 bases from J, leaving 20 bases between. Germline CDR1 is LNHDA and CDR2 is SQIVND (reference sequence). The CDR3 has 15 residues. CDR3 in amino acids: CASGDLGQLNSPLHF. The CDR3 DNA reads as TGTGCCTCAGGGGACCTCGGACAGCTTAATTCACCCCTCCACTTT.

The J gene is TRBJ1-1, the V gene TRBV2, with 7 nucleotides matching TRBD1. The germline gives CDR1 SNHLY, CDR2 FYNNEI. V lost 6 bases and J lost 1; bases outside the gene matches: 5. This CDR3 spans 14 amino acids. The chain's CDR3 is CASRGDRTNTEAFF. CDR3 sequence (DNA): TGTGCCAGCAGGGGGGACAGAACGAACACTGAAGCTTTCTTT.

The V call is TRBV19, the J call TRBJ1-1; D not certain. Trimming cost V 3 bases and J 5 bases, with 13 bases left between them. This CDR3 spans 14 amino acids. Germline V gene data show CDR1 as LNHDA and CDR2 as SQIVND (reference sequence). For the CDR3, the DNA is TGTGCCAGTAGTATGGGAGGGCCGGGGACTGAAGCTTTCTTT. This sequence encodes CASSMGGPGTEAFF. Full variable domain (outside the CDR3, taken from reference TRBV19 and TRBJ1-1): DGGITQSPKYLFRKEGQNVTLSCEQNLNHDAMYWYRQDPGQGLRLIYYSQIVNDFQKGDIAEGYSVSREKKESFPLTVTSAQKNPTAFYLCASSMGGPGTEAFFGQGTRLTVV.

The rearrangement uses TRBV6-5 and TRBJ1-2, with 8 nucleotides matching TRBD1. The germline V gene has CDR1 MNHEY and CDR2 SVGAGI. The CDR3 is made up of 14 amino acids. V shed 7 bases, J shed 4 bases, and the junction held 8 bases outside the gene matches. CDR3 protein: CASMPSGGVYGYTF. Written as DNA, the CDR3 is TGTGCCAGCATGCCTTCAGGGGGCGTCTATGGCTACACCTTC.

This clone was detected only once. J is TRBJ1-2 and V is TRBV27; no definite D call. V was clipped by 2 bases and J by 3 bases, with 10 bases between them. The length of the CDR3 is 14 residues. Germline V gives CDR1 MNHEY, CDR2 SMNVEV (reference sequence). The CDR3 DNA sequence: TGTGCCAGCAGTTTACGGGGTTTAGACTATGGCTACACCTTC. This encodes CASSLRGLDYGYTF.

J is TRBJ1-4 and V is TRBV19, with 8 bases identical to TRBD1. Germline V gene lookup returns CDR1 LNHDA and CDR2 SQIVND (reference sequence). V shed 2 bases and J 8 bases; nucleotides not matched to a gene: 4. The CDR3 covers 14 residues. CDR3 nucleotide sequence: TGTGCCAGTAGTATACAGGGGGCACGGGAAAAACTGTTTTTT. Its translation: CASSIQGAREKLFF.

This clone was detected once. The gene calls are TRBV5-1 and TRBJ1-1, with 7 nucleotides matching TRBD1. Germline V gives CDR1 SGHRS, CDR2 YFSETQ. The CDR3 is made up of 13 amino acids. With V trimmed by 4 bases and J by 5 bases, 5 bases remained unmatched. This CDR3 is CASSMTQGTEAFF. The CDR3 DNA reads TGCGCCAGCAGCATGACACAGGGGACTGAAGCTTTCTTT.

In this sample, this clone turned up once. The V gene is TRBV5-8, the J gene TRBJ2-2, with TRBD1 matching 9 bases. Trimming took 4 bases from V and 4 from J; bases not matched to a gene: 8. The CDR3 is made up of 16 amino acids. From germline, CDR1 is SGHTS and CDR2 YDEGEE. The DNA of the CDR3 is TGTGCCAGCAGCAGTTCGACAGGGGGAATCACCGGGGAGCTGTTTTTT. Its protein product is CASSSSTGGITGELFF. Looking up the rest from reference TRBV5-8 and TRBJ2-2 gives the full variable domain: EAGVTQSPTHLIKTRGQQATLRCSPISGHTSVYWYQQALGLGLQFLLWYDEGEERNRGNFPPRFSGRQFPNYSSELNVNALELEDSALYLCASSSSTGGITGELFFGEGSRLTVL.

The gene calls are TRBV9 and TRBJ1-4, with D perhaps matching TRBD1 (5 bases). The CDR3 length is 16 residues. Germline V gene data show CDR1 as SGDLS and CDR2 as YYNGEE. V lost 6 bases and J lost 6, with 21 bases in between. CDR3 in amino acids: CASNRQGGLNHEKLFF. Written as DNA, the CDR3 is TGTGCCAGCAATCGGCAGGGAGGGTTAAACCATGAAAAACTGTTTTTT.

A single count supports this clone. The chain has TRBV9 and TRBJ1-1; possibly TRBD1 for D (5 bases). CDR1 and CDR2 (germline): SGDLS, YYNGEE. There are 13 residues in the CDR3. Trimming removed 4 bases at V and 0 bases at J, with 7 bases between. DNA for the CDR3: TGTGCCAGCAGCCCGGGGGTGAACACTGAAGCTTTCTTT. Amino acid sequence: CASSPGVNTEAFF.

The chain links TRBV18 to TRBJ1-3; D ambiguous. Germline V CDR1 and CDR2: KGHSH, LQKENI. The V end lost 6 bases, the J end lost 5 bases, and 11 bases lay between the germline ends. CDR3 size: 13 residues. The CDR3: CASSLQARNTIYF. The CDR3 DNA reads as TGTGCCAGCTCCCTCCAGGCGAGAAACACCATATATTTT. Supplemented by reference TRBV18 and TRBJ1-3, the full variable domain reads NAGVMQNPRHLVRRRGQEARLRCSPMKGHSHVYWYRQLPEEGLKFMVYLQKENIIDESGMPKERFSAEFPKEGPSILRIQQVVRGDSAAYFCASSLQARNTIYFGEGSWLTVV.

CDR3 in DNA: TGTGCCATCAGAGGACAGACCGCGGGTTCACCCCTCCACTTT. It specifies CAIRGQTAGSPLHF. V is TRBV10-3 and J is TRBJ1-6; D perhaps matches TRBD1 (6 bases). Trimming stripped 6 bases from V and 9 bases from J, with 15 bases between. The germline V gene encodes CDR1 ENHRY and CDR2 SYGVKD. This CDR3 contains 14 residues.

The table lists this clone with a count of one. The chain recombines TRBV30 with TRBJ1-4; a weak D match, TRBD1 (5 bases). Trimming stripped 0 bases from V and 4 bases from J, with 9 bases between. Germline assignment: CDR1 GTSNPN and CDR2 SVGIG (reference sequence). The CDR3 is 14 residues long. The CDR3 here is CAWSVDRFNEKLFF. The CDR3, as DNA: TGTGCCTGGAGTGTAGACAGATTTAATGAAAAACTGTTTTTT.

CDR3: CASSLDPGQGNGSNTGELFF. CDR3 in DNA: TGCGCCAGCAGCTTGGATCCCGGACAGGGAAACGGATCGAACACCGGGGAGCTGTTTTTT. The chain combines TRBV5-1 with TRBJ2-2, with TRBD1 matching 8 bases. The trim removed 0 bases at V and 0 bases at J, leaving 13 bases unmatched. The CDR3 spans 20 residues. From germline, CDR1 is SGHRS and CDR2 YFSETQ.

V and J are TRBV30 and TRBJ1-1, with 8 nucleotides matching TRBD1. The CDR3 spans 12 residues. Trimming took 3 bases from V and 5 from J; bases not matched to a gene: 2. Germline V gene sequence: CDR1 GTSNPN, CDR2 SVGIG (reference sequence). For the CDR3, the DNA is TGTGCCTGGAGCCGACAGGGGACTGAAGCTTTCTTT. Amino acid sequence: CAWSRQGTEAFF.

The chain joins TRBV2 to TRBJ2-5; perhaps TRBD2 as D (6 bases). V dropped 7 bases and J dropped 2 bases, with 11 bases sitting between them. Germline loops: CDR1 SNHLY, CDR2 FYNNEI. CDR3 length: 13 amino acids. The CDR3 coding sequence is TGTGCCAGCAATGCGGGGACGCAAGAGACCCAGTACTTC. Amino acids: CASNAGTQETQYF.

V is TRBV12-3 or TRBV12-4 and J is TRBJ1-1; no reliable D call. The germline V and J ends were trimmed by 3 bases and 5 bases, with 7 bases remaining between them. The CDR3 consists of 12 residues. The CDR3 protein is CASSFRLTEAFF. DNA of the CDR3: TGTGCCAGCAGTTTCAGACTTACTGAAGCTTTCTTT.

The J gene is TRBJ1-2, the V gene TRBV12-5; a weak D match, TRBD1 (6 bases). Germline-derived CDR1 and CDR2 are LGHNT and FRNRAP. The V gene lost 0 bases and the J gene lost 4 bases, with 15 bases spanning the gap. There are 16 residues in the CDR3. The CDR3 sequence: CASGLVAGEPSYGYTF. The CDR3 nucleotides are TGTGCTAGTGGTTTGGTAGCAGGGGAACCATCCTATGGCTACACCTTC. Full variable domain (remainder filled in from reference TRBV12-5 and TRBJ1-2): DARVTQTPRHKVTEMGQEVTMRCQPILGHNTVFWYRQTMMQGLELLAYFRNRAPLDDSGMPKDRFSAEMPDATLATLKIQPSEPRDSAVYFCASGLVAGEPSYGYTFGSGTRLTVV.

The count of this clone is one. This chain links TRBV12-3 or TRBV12-4 with TRBJ2-7; a possible D gene is TRBD2 (5 bases). V lost 3 bases, J lost 3 bases, and 9 bases lay in between. The CDR3 contains 13 residues. The CDR3 DNA is TGTGCCAGCAGTTTCGCCGAGGGCTACGAGCAGTACTTC. Its translation: CASSFAEGYEQYF.

The rearrangement uses TRBV4-1 and TRBJ2-3; 10 nucleotides agree with TRBD2. The CDR3 sequence is 18 residues long. From germline, CDR1 is MGHRA and CDR2 YSYEKL. Trimming took 0 bases from V and 2 from J; bases not matched to a gene: 8. In DNA, the CDR3 is TGCGCCAGCAGCCAAGAACCCTCACTAGCGGGGACCACAGATACGCAGTATTTT. Its protein product is CASSQEPSLAGTTDTQYF.

This clone was counted only a few times. The chain is built from TRBV4-2 and TRBJ2-7; 12 bases are shared with TRBD2. CDR3 length equals 17 residues. Germline V gene sequence: CDR1 LGHNA, CDR2 YNFKEQ. The V gene end was trimmed by 2 bases and the J gene end by 4 bases; junction bases not matched to a gene: 9. The CDR3 here is CASSQSTTSGSMYEQYF. CDR3 DNA sequence: TGTGCCAGCAGCCAAAGTACGACTAGCGGGAGTATGTACGAGCAGTACTTC.

Concerning this clone itself: Distinct nucleotide sequences in the sample also encode this CDR3. The chain employs TRBV7-9 and TRBJ1-3, with TRBD1 matching 7 bases. Per germline, CDR1 SEHNR and CDR2 FQNEAQ (reference sequence). The trim removed 5 bases at V and 2 bases at J, leaving 3 bases unmatched. This CDR3 spans 14 amino acids. The CDR3 sequence is CASSLDRAGNTIYF. CDR3 DNA sequence: TGTGCCAGCAGCCTAGACAGGGCTGGAAACACCATATATTTT.

In nucleotides, the CDR3 is TGTGCCAGCAGCTCAGGGTTTGGCTACACCTTC. Translated: CASSSGFGYTF. The chain recombines TRBV5-4 with TRBJ1-2, with a tentative D call TRBD1 (5 bases). Germline V gene lookup returns CDR1 SGHNT and CDR2 YYREEE (reference sequence). The CDR3 has 11 amino acids. Trimming left V 3 bases short and J 7 bases short, with 7 bases between.

The rearrangement uses TRBV2 and TRBJ2-7; TRBD1 might be the D (5 bases). The CDR3 covers 14 residues. Germline assignment: CDR1 SNHLY and CDR2 FYNNEI. Trimming pared 7 bases from V and 0 bases from J, leaving 13 bases between. CDR3 region: CASKNLGDSYEQYF. The CDR3 region has the DNA TGTGCCAGCAAGAACTTAGGGGACTCCTACGAGCAGTACTTC.

V usage is TRBV16 and J usage is TRBJ2-7; 11 bases align to TRBD1. This CDR3 is built from 15 residues. Trimming cost V 0 bases and J 5 bases; bases outside gene matches: 3. Germline CDR1 and CDR2: KGHSY and FQNENV. The CDR3 reads CASSQSWTGGHEQYF. The CDR3 DNA reads TGTGCCAGCAGCCAATCTTGGACAGGGGGCCACGAGCAGTACTTC.

The chain couples TRBV7-7 to TRBJ2-1; weak D call: TRBD2 (6 bases). Germline assignment: CDR1 SSHAT and CDR2 FNYEAQ (reference sequence). Trimming left V 2 bases short and J 5 bases short, with 10 bases between. This CDR3 is built from 14 residues. The CDR3 sequence: CASSLYGRHNEQFF. In nucleotides, the CDR3 is TGTGCCAGCAGCTTATACGGGAGACACAATGAGCAGTTCTTC.